This T cell receptor beta chain originates from a study of blood T cell repertoires in COVID-19. This clone was picked up one time. CDR3 size: 15 residues. Germline V gene data show CDR1 as MDHEN and CDR2 as SYDVKM. The V gene end was trimmed by 4 bases and the J gene end by 8 bases; junction bases not matched to a gene: 8. Sequencing was performed with immunoSEQ multiplex PCR; in TCRdb, only in-frame clones are kept and a portion is missing. The table has about 120,000 clones, less than 90% seen once. Material: peripheral blood. V gene TRBV28 combines with J gene TRBJ1-4; 9 bases map to TRBD1. The TCR originated in a woman older than 75 with acute or convalescent COVID-19. CDR3 nucleotide sequence: TGTGCCAGCAGTTCCGGGACAGGGTGGTGGGAAAAACTGTTTTTT. Translating it yields CASSSGTGWWEKLFF.